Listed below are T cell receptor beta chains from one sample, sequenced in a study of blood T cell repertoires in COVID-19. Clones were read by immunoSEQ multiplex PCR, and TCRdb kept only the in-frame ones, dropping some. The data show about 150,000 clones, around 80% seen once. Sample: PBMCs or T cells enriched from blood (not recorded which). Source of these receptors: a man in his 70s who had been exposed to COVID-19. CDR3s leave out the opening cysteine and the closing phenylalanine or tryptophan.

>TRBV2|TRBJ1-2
ASNWDSDYGYT
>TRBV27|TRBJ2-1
ASSSLAHDRNEQF
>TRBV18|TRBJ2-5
ASSPVRQETQY
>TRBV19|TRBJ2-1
ASSSSQGGYNEQF
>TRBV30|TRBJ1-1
AWSAVTANTEAF
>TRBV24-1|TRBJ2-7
ATRGQGREQY
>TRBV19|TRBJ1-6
ASSIPQGGTYNSPLH
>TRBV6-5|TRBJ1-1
ASSYYTYTEAF
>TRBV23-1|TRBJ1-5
ASSQSGGGRNQPQH
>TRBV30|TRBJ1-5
AWSLGTVGTQPQH